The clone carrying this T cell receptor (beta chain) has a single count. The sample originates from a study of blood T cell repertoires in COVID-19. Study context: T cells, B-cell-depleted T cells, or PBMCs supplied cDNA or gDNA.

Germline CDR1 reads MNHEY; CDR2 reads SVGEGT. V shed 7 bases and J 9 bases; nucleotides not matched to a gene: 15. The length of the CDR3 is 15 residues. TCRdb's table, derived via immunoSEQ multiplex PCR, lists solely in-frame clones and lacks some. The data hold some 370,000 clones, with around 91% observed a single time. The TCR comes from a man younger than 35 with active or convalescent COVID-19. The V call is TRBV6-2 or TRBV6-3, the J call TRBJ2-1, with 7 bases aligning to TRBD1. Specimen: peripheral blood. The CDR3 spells CASTPDRVASVEQFF. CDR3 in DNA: TGTGCCAGCACCCCCGACAGGGTCGCTTCGGTTGAGCAGTTCTTC.